The next 2 T cell receptor beta chains were all read from a single sample in a study of blood T cell repertoires in COVID-19 (TCRdb year 2020). The library was built by means of the immunoSEQ multiplex PCR assay. The immuneACCESS repertoire file appears here via TCRdb, limited to in-frame rearrangements. These files lack a portion of the clones; in checked studies, under half of the deficit traces to unresolved V genes, and the cause of the others is not known. For this sample there are 180,000 or so clones; approximately 90% appear just once. Together, the top ten hold 7% to 7.5% of the sample. Sequencing was done on a sample of peripheral blood. These receptors came from an elderly woman in a cohort sampled during active or convalescent COVID-19.

This chain connects TRBV7-8 to TRBJ2-7, with unresolved D. CDR1 and CDR2 from the germline V gene are SGHVS and FQNEAQ. The CDR3 extends over 17 amino acids. V lost 1 base, J lost 4 bases, and 20 bases lay in between. The CDR3 bases are TGTGCCAGCAGCTTAGTTTCGTCGGCCTGGGCGTCTTACGAGCAGTACGTC. It yields the protein CASSLVSSAWASYEQYV.

The rearrangement uses TRBV4-1 and TRBJ2-3; 7 bases align to TRBD2. Per germline, CDR1 MGHRA and CDR2 YSYEKL. V shed 3 bases and J 3 bases; nucleotides not matched to a gene: 12. The CDR3 contains 17 residues. For the CDR3, the DNA is TGCGCCAGCAGCCAGGAATCCTCCAGCGGGGCAACAGATACGCAGTATTTT. Amino acid sequence: CASSQESSSGATDTQYF.